The clone carrying this T cell receptor (beta chain) showed up just a few times. The antigen remains unidentified. Unmatched junction bases numbered 7, after V lost 6 bases and J lost 4 bases. Germline V lookup: CDR1 ENHRY, CDR2 SYGVKD. The length of the CDR3 is 15 residues. Approximately 9.4 milliliters was the volume of peripheral blood drawn from each donor. This sample stems from a study of blood T cells in healthy people across ages. Study outcomes and limitations: A conclusive naive versus antigen-experienced comparison was prevented by the unsorted PBMCs.

PCR was performed a second time for about 7 to 12 cycles using a sample-barcoded 5' primer and a J-beta primer mix. TCRdb processed the 5' RACE reads anew with MiXCR; each CDR3 protein has one entry. The table has around 1,700,000 distinct CDR3 sequences, about 28% seen once. V usage is TRBV10-3 and J usage is TRBJ2-1, with TRBD2 matching over 9 bases. The specimen was blood. This receptor was obtained from a woman in her twenties or thirties in good health. The CDR3 DNA reads as TGTGCCATCAGCAGTACTAGCGGGTCTTACAATGAGCAGTTCTTC. It codes for CAISSTSGSYNEQFF.